This paragraph covers one TCR beta chain sequence. The sample is drawn from a study of blood T cell repertoires in COVID-19. Turning to the study itself: There were acute and convalescent COVID-19 samples, and they came from the United States, Italy and Spain. In each case, the material was cDNA or gDNA derived from T cells, B-cell-depleted T cells, or PBMCs.

In the original processing: Estimation of nucleated cell counts was performed using reference gene primer amplification. Here immunoSEQ multiplex PCR was the method, and the copy in TCRdb shows in-frame clones only, minus some. The V and J calls and the clone size are those of that table, but D and trimming were determined from the DNA. The sample lists roughly 150,000 clones; more than 65% were seen once. V lost 4 bases and J 3 bases, leaving 6 bases between the germline ends. The CDR3 has 11 residues. Germline CDR1 DFQATT, CDR2 SNEGSKA (reference sequence). The sequencing input was peripheral blood. This TCR was sampled from a woman aged 80 or over with active or convalescent COVID-19. This chain connects TRBV20-1 to TRBJ1-2; unclear D gene. CDR3 DNA: TGCAGTGCTAACATGGACTATGGCTACACCTTC. Residues: CSANMDYGYTF.